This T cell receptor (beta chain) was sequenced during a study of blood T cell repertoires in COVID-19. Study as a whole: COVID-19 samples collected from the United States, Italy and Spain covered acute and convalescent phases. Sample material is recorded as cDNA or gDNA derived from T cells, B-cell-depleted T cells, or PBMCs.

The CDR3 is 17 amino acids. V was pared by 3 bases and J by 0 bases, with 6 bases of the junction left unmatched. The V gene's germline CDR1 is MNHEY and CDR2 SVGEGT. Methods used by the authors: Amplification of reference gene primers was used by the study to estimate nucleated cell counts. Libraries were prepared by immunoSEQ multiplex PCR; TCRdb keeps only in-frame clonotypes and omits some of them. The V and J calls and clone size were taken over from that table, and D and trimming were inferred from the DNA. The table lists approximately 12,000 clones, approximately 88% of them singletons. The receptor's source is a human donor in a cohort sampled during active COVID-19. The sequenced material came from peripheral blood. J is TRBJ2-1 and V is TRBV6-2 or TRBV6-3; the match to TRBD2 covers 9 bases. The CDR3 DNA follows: TGTGCCAGCAGTTATTCCCGACTAGCGGCCTCCTACAATGAGCAGTTCTTC. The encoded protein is CASSYSRLAASYNEQFF.